This TCR beta chain derives from a study of cytomegalovirus exposure and HLA in healthy donors (dated by TCRdb to 2015 to 2018). Notes on the research overall: An earlier analysis of some 550 of the donors reported about 250 Gb of sequence data and 117 million unique TCR beta sequences from roughly 180 million T cells. Among the roughly 390 genotyped donors, 75% to 90% belonged to the genetic ancestry cluster associated with self-reported Caucasian donors. About 280 gigabases of sequencing data and tens of millions of unique TCR sequences were included in an early release covering roughly 600 HLA-typed donors. To decide whether each TCR beta V gene segment behaved as functional or pseudogenic, an earlier analysis of some 600 of the donors relied on high-throughput TCR beta sequencing. A handful of DR-DQ haplotypes were handled as single units for association and clustering because linkage in the cohort was strong. The study profiled the T cell repertoires of 500 to 800 subjects by immunosequencing and related them to cytomegalovirus serostatus. Rather than drawing on any new phenotypic data, the later analysis identified candidate immune exposures from TCR beta sequences and the way those sequences occurred across donors. HLA typing covered class I and class II loci at four-digit resolution. Genome-wide SNP genotypes for about 60% of the 666 donors were used in a later genetic analysis, which treated that subset as a discovery cohort. The study combined high-throughput TCR immunosequencing, statistical association of individual TCRs with disease status, and machine learning to predict cytomegalovirus infection status. Alongside the repertoire data, information on donor age, sex, ethnicity and CMV serostatus was compiled. A later analysis re-analyzed previously published TCR beta repertoires from about 600 donors and added high-resolution HLA genotyping to study TCR occurrence patterns. Besides the first cohort of 666 subjects, a separate validation cohort made up of 120 different subjects was used. On average, about 240,000 unique TCR beta nucleotide sequences were sequenced per donor among fewer than 500 genotyped donors of the cohort, with about 19% of those sequences being non-productive. All discovery cohort repertoires had been generated using a single sequencing platform. The study aimed to test whether signatures of past pathogen exposure could be identified by cataloging public T cell receptors. The number of donors typed differed by locus, with 629-630 for A, B, C, DRB1 and DQB1, 522 for DQA1, 600 to 610 for DPA1, and over 400 for DPB1.

The cohort consisted of 600 or so healthy bone marrow donors. At the time of sampling, all cohort members were nominally healthy, though unrecorded immune exposures were likely present. The donor was CMV seropositive and belonged to the group of over 250 seropositive cohort members. A peripheral blood sample was collected from each donor, and TCR beta sequencing was performed on peripheral blood mononuclear cells. Genomic DNA extraction from the blood cell samples was performed with the Qiagen DNeasy Blood Extraction Kit. Libraries were constructed by the immunoSEQ multiplex PCR assay. For the multiplex PCR, a mixture combining 60 forward primers for TCR Vbeta segments and 13 reverse primers for TCR Jbeta segments was used. The CDR3 region of rearranged TCR beta genes was amplified from genomic DNA with a multiplex PCR assay. On the Illumina HiSeq System, the amplified TCR beta libraries were sequenced as 87-base-pair reads. The paper's data handling went like this. A later analysis counted tens of millions of unique TCR beta chains across the 550 to 700 repertoires, and 9 million to 14 million of these chains were shared by at least two donors. Raw reads were error-corrected and collapsed into unique sequences by a nearest-neighbor algorithm in which closely related sequences were merged to remove PCR and sequencing errors. V, D and J gene segments were assigned by aligning CDR3 sequences to IMGT reference sequences. Each retained sequence needed at least a six-nucleotide match to both a V gene segment and a J gene segment. A rearrangement was called productive if the CDR3 had no stop codons and remained in frame with V and J, and every other rearrangement was called non-productive. Following IMGT convention, CDR3 was defined as the stretch from the second conserved V-encoded cysteine to the conserved J-encoded phenylalanine. The earlier analysis of fewer than 700 of the donors excluded sequences that lacked an unambiguous match to a single V gene segment. In an earlier analysis of 450 to 750 of the donors, a V segment was called functional when productive rearrangements were above 56.7%, and segregating when the standard deviation between donors exceeded 5%. To diagnose cytomegalovirus status from the catalog of TCR beta chain sequences, a statistical classification framework was built. In a later analysis, TCR nucleotide sequences were compared against IMGT/GENE-DB human TR gene sequences so that V and J genes could be assigned. A later analysis assigned CDR3 sequences and most-parsimonious VDJ recombination scenarios with the TCRdist pipeline. A later analysis defined each TCR beta chain by its CDR3 amino acid sequence plus V-gene family, and excluded reads lacking a unique V-gene family. A later analysis removed 450 to 600 highly shared, low-generation-probability nucleotide sequences to deal with suspected cross-contamination and a sequencing artifact. A later analysis calculated a clonal expansion index for each public chain from normalized within-repertoire ranks of inferred template counts. A later analysis computed generation probabilities with a VDJ recombination model fitted to out-of-frame rearrangements, and checked the results against IGoR. A later analysis scored TCR-TCR, TCR-HLA and TCR-CMV co-occurrence with hypergeometric tests, applying a repertoire-size bias correction to TCR pairs. In a later analysis, false discovery rates were estimated by permuting HLA or CMV assignments 20 times. A later analysis grouped co-occurring TCRs with DBSCAN, adding TCRdist sequence similarity when clustering within HLA-allele-positive subsets. Co-occurrence clustering excluded repertoires with fewer than 30,000 or more than 120,000 public chains, plus five with anomalous nucleotide sharing. As stored in TCRdb, this immuneACCESS dataset retains in-frame rearrangements with V and J assigned. A fraction of the clones does not appear; measured against another copy, unresolved V genes explain less than half of the discrepancy, and the remainder lacks a known reason. From that table come the V and J calls and clone size; the DNA was used to work out D and trimming. The sample has about 67,000 clones on record. The ten largest clones take up less than 6% of the sample.

Study-wide findings and limitations: Broadly in line with IMGT annotations, most TCR beta V segments showed up in productive rearrangements about 87% or about 30% of the time in an earlier analysis of several hundred of the donors. Correlated functional status among segregating V segments might reflect linkage disequilibrium, but an unknown experimental factor could not be ruled out. Some IMGT-functional V segments, including TRBV6-2 and TRBV6-3, could not be told apart with the 87-base-pair reads, so those segments were excluded. According to a later analysis, TCR association rates differed among HLA loci, with DRB1 alleles showing the most associated TCRs and HLA-C alleles showing the fewest. In a later analysis, HLA-associated TCR beta chains were found to be more clonally expanded and to have lower generation probabilities than equally common non-associated chains. A few of the identified cytomegalovirus-associated TCR beta chains were confirmed in vitro to be specific for cytomegalovirus antigens. In a later genetic analysis, a missense DCLRE1C variant was associated with V-gene and J-gene trimming of TCR beta chains, and the association was replicated in an independent cohort. A cluster of highly shared sequence variants was judged likely to represent a technical artifact of the sequencing pipeline. The classifier was reported to diagnose cytomegalovirus status with high specificity and sensitivity in both the original cohort and the validation cohort. Over 15 rarely observed V segments, including chromosome 9 orphons, were excluded from the earlier analysis of a few hundred of the donors because counts were too low. Only TCR beta chains were sequenced in this cohort, and the absence of alpha or paired-chain data limited detectable features. In a later analysis, 16,951 TCR beta sequences were associated with specific HLA alleles at a false discovery rate of 0.05. Presence/absence analyses assumed roughly uniform sequencing depth across donors, an assumption that may not hold. The study listed around 160 TCR beta chains as associated with cytomegalovirus. The only immune exposure information available for the cohort was CMV serostatus. Most TCR sequences were observed very rarely across donors, whereas some public TCRs were present in many individuals. In a later analysis, several top co-occurrence clusters were reported to appear linked to parvovirus B19, influenza, CMV and Epstein-Barr virus. A further reported finding was that TCR beta sequences accurately predicted the HLA-A and HLA-B alleles for most subjects in the first cohort. In a later analysis, most CMV-associated TCR beta chains were found to appear HLA-restricted, with HLA associations seemingly driven largely by CMV exposure. In a later genetic analysis, fewer N-insertions in productive TCRs were reported among donors in an Asian-associated ancestry cluster than the roughly 700-donor mean. When HLA alleles, especially DR and DQ, strongly co-occurred, attributing TCR associations to individual alleles was difficult. Because some donors lacked HLA typing at each locus, the association tests relied only on the typed subset. The authors suggested that the approach could potentially be extended to other disease states and immunological phenotypes.

As to this clone: The specificity of this receptor is unknown.

Trimming removed 7 bases from V and 4 bases from J; the gene matches leave 10 bases unexplained. The CDR3, from cysteine to phenylalanine, totals 15 residues. Only the CDR3 part of the read is kept: 45 bases, read in frame from the first base. Looking up the germline V gene yields CDR1 MNHEY and CDR2 SVGAGI. This clonotype was sampled from a man younger than 45 in good health and CMV-seropositive. Sample: PBMCs. The V gene is TRBV6-5 and the J gene is TRBJ1-2, with TRBD1 identical over 9 junction bases. The DNA reads as follows: TGTGCCAGCATTAAAACAGGGGGCGTTAGCTATGGCTACACCTTC. It is translated as CASIKTGGVSYGYTF.